This T cell receptor (beta chain) was found in a study of cytomegalovirus exposure and HLA in healthy donors. In the case of this clone: Antigen specificity is unknown.

Donors consisted of healthy bone marrow donors. Nominally healthy donors provided the samples, though records likely missed some immune exposures. Study outcomes and limitations: Available immune exposure information covered CMV serostatus only.

The PCR made use of 60 Vbeta and 13 Jbeta primers. Clones were sequenced by immunoSEQ multiplex PCR, and TCRdb holds only the in-frame ones, with some missing. Counted here are 150,000 or so clones, around 75% occurring once; the ten biggest clones make up 11%. The CDR3 totals 15 residues. V shed 2 bases, J shed 4 bases, and the junction held 3 bases outside the gene matches. The germline V gene has CDR1 SGHRS and CDR2 YFSETQ. This sequence joins TRBV5-1 and TRBJ1-4; 9 nucleotides agree with TRBD1. The sequence was collected from a man aged 18 to 29 in good health and CMV-seropositive. The sequenced material came from PBMCs. This chain's CDR3 is CASSFGGQGNEKLFF. As DNA, the CDR3 is TGCGCCAGCAGCTTTGGGGGACAGGGTAATGAAAAACTGTTTTTT.